This T cell receptor (beta chain) emerged from a study of shared clonotypes between healthy human individuals (dated by TCRdb to 2020 to 2021). About the investigation overall: The cohort comprised a couple of women and a few men aged 18 to 49 years. Per donor, three plates each were used for CD4 naive and CD4 memory, two for CD8 naive, and one for CD8 memory. The study deeply sequenced blood TCR repertoires of five healthy adults to estimate repertoire size and the extent of clonotype sharing between individuals. To increase sequencing depth and limit assay-specific biases, different laboratories used diverse techniques to prepare libraries and sequence TCR repertoires. Each donor's leukapheresis produced roughly between roughly 0.85 and 9.5 billion PBMCs.

Turning to this clone: The antigen this receptor binds is unknown. No qualities accompany the bases; no much larger clone lies one base away.

The germline V gene (reference sequence) provides CDR1 LNHDA and CDR2 SQIVND. V gives up 6 bases and J gives up 5 bases, and the segment between their germline ends measures 11 bases. The CDR3 starts with the cysteine, ends with the phenylalanine, and has 13 residues. Only the CDR3 DNA stays, 39 bases, in frame from base 1. TCR CDR3 regions were amplified from genomic DNA by multiplex PCR using the deep immunoSEQ assay. Extracted genomic DNA from each cell subset was distributed evenly across all wells of several immunoSEQ 96-well plates, and each plate was treated as a replicate. Each replicate PCR for sorted subsets received approximately 220 ng genomic DNA, equal to about 30,000 T cell genomes. Purified libraries were measured with a Qubit 3.0 fluorometer, size-checked on a Bioanalyzer 2100, and measured again with the KAPA Library Quantification kit. A separate single-read 150-cycle Illumina NextSeq 550 flow cell was used to sequence each immunoSEQ 96-well plate. The paper's processing steps were these. The immunoSEQ output contained only junctional sequences without quality scores, so filtering could not match that applied to full-length reads. To assign V/J genes and CDR3, sequences were annotated against IMGT germline references using PyIR, a Python wrapper for IgBLAST v1.9. Reads were removed for weak V/J assignments (E-value above 1e-6), missing CDR3, stop codons, out-of-frame junctions, or ambiguous translated residues. V3J clonotypes were defined as sequences sharing the same inferred V gene, J gene, and CDR3 amino acid sequence. Percentage overlap between repertoires was calculated by dividing the number of shared unique clonotypes by the size of the smaller repertoire. RTK rarefaction, the Chao1 estimator, and Recon v2.1 estimates of unobserved clonotypes were used to assess repertoire richness. OLGA was used to compute generation probabilities for all TCRbeta clonotypes that the gDNA method yielded from four donors. The immuneACCESS repertoire file appears here via TCRdb, limited to in-frame rearrangements. These files lack a portion of the clones; in checked studies, under half of the deficit traces to unresolved V genes, and the cause of the others is not known. V, J and clone size reflect that table, while D and trimming were determined from the DNA. The sample table records roughly 500,000 clones; about 96% of these occur just once. The ten most abundant clones make up under 0.065% of the sample.

On the study overall, not on this receptor specifically: Sampling was restricted to blood, and TCR repertoires in tissue are likely to differ from TCR repertoires in blood. Compared with non-shared clonotypes, the clonotypes found in all four sorted-subset donors had higher generation probabilities. Rarefaction of sorted-subset datasets indicated incomplete sequencing despite the large sequencing depth. When several donors were compared, the shared fraction of clonotypes was 5% to 6.5% for naive CD4, roughly 3.3% for naive CD8, 2% to 2.5% for memory CD4, and less than 0.5% for memory CD8. Because the study included a small number of donors, the genetic and exposure-history diversity represented was limited. Larger estimated clonotype richness was generally found for naive subsets than for memory subsets. Pairwise subsampling indicated that sequencing depth was expected to affect the degree of clonotype sharing among donors.

The donors were healthy, HIV-negative adults with no recently reported acute infections or vaccinations. All donors were Caucasian adults living in Nashville, Tennessee, USA. CD4+ T cells were enriched by magnetic negative selection, after which naive cells were positively selected on CD45RA and the negative fraction was taken as the memory subset. Blood was collected by leukapheresis, and PBMCs were isolated by Ficoll-Histopaque density gradient centrifugation and then cryopreserved in liquid nitrogen vapor phase. Analytical flow cytometry was used to check the purity and quantity of every magnetically sorted T cell population. Genomic DNA was isolated from every sorted fraction and measured by UV absorbance on a Nanodrop 2000c.

Sequencing used naive CD4+ T cells sorted from blood. What the cell subset or site label conveys for this sample: CD45RA+ positively selected. The sequence was collected from a woman aged 25 to 45 in good health. The sequence is built from TRBV19 and TRBJ1-5; a confident D gene designation cannot be given. The DNA sequence is as follows: TGTGCCAGTAGCCCTATAGATGATCAGCCCCAGCATTTT. This is translated as CASSPIDDQPQHF.